The TCR beta chain under discussion was sequenced for a study of shared clonotypes between healthy human individuals. Data came from immunoSEQ multiplex PCR; TCRdb stores just in-frame clones and leaves some out. The table records some 510,000 clones, around 79% of them present only once. Looked up from germline, CDR1 is SGHNT and CDR2 is YYREEE (reference sequence). Germline trimming cut 4 bases from V and 5 bases from J; bases unmatched to any gene: 7. This CDR3 region has 15 residues. The chain combines TRBV5-4 with TRBJ2-2, with TRBD2 matching over 8 bases. The origin of this receptor is a woman in her forties in good health. Some clones in this sample may be carry-over from other donors' samples. The material sequenced was PBMCs. The CDR3 DNA follows: TGTGCCAGCAGCCTAATAGCGGGAAGGACCGGGGAGCTGTTTTTT. It is translated as CASSLIAGRTGELFF. The complete variable domain, with remaining parts taken from reference TRBV5-4 and TRBJ2-2, reads ETGVTQSPTHLIKTRGQQVTLRCSSQSGHNTVSWYQQALGQGPQFIFQYYREEENGRGNFPPRFSGLQFPNYSSELNVNALELDDSALYLCASSLIAGRTGELFFGEGSRLTVL.